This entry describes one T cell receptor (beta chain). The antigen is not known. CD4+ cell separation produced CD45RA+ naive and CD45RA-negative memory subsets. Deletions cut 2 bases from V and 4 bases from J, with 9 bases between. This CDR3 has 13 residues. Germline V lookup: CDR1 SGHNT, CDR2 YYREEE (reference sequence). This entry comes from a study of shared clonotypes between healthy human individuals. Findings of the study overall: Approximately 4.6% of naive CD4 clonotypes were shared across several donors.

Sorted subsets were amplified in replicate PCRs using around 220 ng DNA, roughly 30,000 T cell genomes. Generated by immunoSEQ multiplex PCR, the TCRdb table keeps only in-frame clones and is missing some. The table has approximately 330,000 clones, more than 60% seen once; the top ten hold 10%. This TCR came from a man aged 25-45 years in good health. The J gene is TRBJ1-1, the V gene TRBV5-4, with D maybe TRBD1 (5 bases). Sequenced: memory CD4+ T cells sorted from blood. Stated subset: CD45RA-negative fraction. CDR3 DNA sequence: TGTGCCAGCAGCTTACAGGAAAGCACTGAAGCTTTCTTT. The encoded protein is CASSLQESTEAFF.